Below are 17 T cell receptor beta chains sequenced from a single sample in a study of CD8+ T cells in alopecia areata. Once RNA had been extracted, it was reverse transcribed into cDNA to act as the sequencing template. Clones were sequenced by immunoSEQ multiplex PCR, and TCRdb holds only the in-frame ones, with some missing. This table has approximately 89,000 clones, about 51% appearing once. Material for sequencing was NKG2D-high CD8+ T cells sorted from blood. The receptor source for this set is a human donor with alopecia areata.

In this sample, this clone turned up a few times. The chain has TRBV29-1 and TRBJ2-1; 8 bases agree with TRBD2. The CDR3 has 14 amino acids. Germline V gene data show CDR1 as SQVTM and CDR2 as ANQGSEA. Trimming took 7 bases from V and 7 from J; bases not matched to a gene: 12. This CDR3 is CSASPGGILNEQFF. Written as DNA, the CDR3 is TGCAGCGCGAGCCCGGGAGGGATTTTGAATGAGCAGTTCTTC.

This clone turned up a few times. V and J are TRBV4-1 and TRBJ2-2; D possibly corresponds to TRBD1 (6 bases). The length of the CDR3 is 14 residues. V was pared by 4 bases and J by 5 bases, with 11 bases between. The germline V gene encodes CDR1 MGHRA and CDR2 YSYEKL. The CDR3 reads CASSPQGVTGELFF. As DNA, the CDR3 is TGCGCCAGCAGCCCACAGGGCGTAACCGGGGAGCTGTTTTTT.

CDR3 nucleotides: TGCAGCTGCACGGACGCGAACACCGGGGAGCTGTTTTTT. Encoded protein: CSCTDANTGELFF. This chain uses TRBV29-1 with TRBJ2-2; D remains ambiguous. Germline lookup yields CDR1 SQVTM and CDR2 ANQGSEA. The CDR3 consists of 13 residues. The ends were cut back, 8 bases at V and 0 bases at J, with 10 bases in the middle.

The chain carries TRBV11-2 and TRBJ1-1; perhaps TRBD1 as D (5 bases). The V gene's germline CDR1 is SGHAT and CDR2 FQNNGV. The CDR3 sequence is 13 residues long. Trimming shortened V by 0 bases and J by 8 bases, and 10 bases separated the two germline ends. The CDR3 loop reads CASSLDGGTEAFF. CDR3 coding DNA: TGTGCCAGCAGCTTAGATGGGGGGACCGAAGCTTTCTTT. The full variable domain, with the rest looked up from reference TRBV11-2 and TRBJ1-1, is EAGVAQSPRYKIIEKRQSVAFWCNPISGHATLYWYQQILGQGPKLLIQFQNNGVVDDSQLPKDRFSAERLKGVDSTLKIQPAKLEDSAVYLCASSLDGGTEAFFGQGTRLTVV.

This chain uses TRBV5-1 with TRBJ2-3, with D perhaps TRBD1 (5 bases). This CDR3 region has 13 residues. Trimming left V 4 bases short and J 4 bases short, with 10 bases between. CDR1 and CDR2 (germline): SGHRS, YFSETQ. CDR3 protein: CASSRGFADTQYF. In nucleotides, the CDR3 is TGCGCCAGCAGCAGGGGTTTCGCAGATACGCAGTATTTT.

This clone has a handful of counts. The chain combines TRBV28 with TRBJ2-1; no clear D. In germline, CDR1 is MDHEN, CDR2 SYDVKM. V was trimmed by 6 bases and J by 7 bases, leaving 13 bases between them. The CDR3 runs 13 residues. The CDR3 region has the DNA TGTGCCAGCAGGTACAAGTTTTTGAATGAGCAGTTCTTC. Its translation: CASRYKFLNEQFF.

This clone appeared a few times. The chain recombines TRBV14 with TRBJ2-3; tentatively, D is TRBD2 (6 bases). The CDR3 runs 15 residues. Trimming cost V 3 bases and J 2 bases, with 12 bases left between them. Germline lookup yields CDR1 SGHDN and CDR2 FVKESK. In nucleotides, the CDR3 is TGTGCCAGCAGCCATTGGGACTCCGCCACAGATACGCAGTATTTT. This encodes CASSHWDSATDTQYF.

The rearrangement links TRBV6-5 to TRBJ2-7; 7 bases agree with TRBD2. Per germline, CDR1 MNHEY and CDR2 SVGAGI. V lost 5 bases, J lost 2 bases, and 3 bases stayed unmatched. The CDR3 length is 13 residues. The CDR3 loop reads CASSPGTTYEQYF. The DNA for the CDR3 is TGTGCCAGCAGTCCGGGGACTACCTACGAGCAGTACTTC.

The CDR3 spells CASSQENQPQHF. DNA for the CDR3: TGCGCCAGCAGCCAAGAAAATCAGCCCCAGCATTTT. The rearrangement links TRBV4-1 to TRBJ1-5; D gene uncertain. V was clipped by 0 bases and J by 4 bases, with 1 base between them. The length of the CDR3 is 12 residues. CDR1 MGHRA and CDR2 YSYEKL come from the germline V gene.

The V gene is TRBV11-2, the J gene TRBJ2-3; D may match TRBD1 or TRBD2 (7 bases each). The CDR3 is 15 amino acids. Per germline, CDR1 SGHAT and CDR2 FQNNGV. V lost 5 bases to trimming and J lost 3 bases, with 15 bases between them. CDR3 sequence (DNA): TGTGCCAGCAGCCCAGGGGGGGAGGATACAGATACGCAGTATTTT. Protein sequence: CASSPGGEDTDTQYF.

The chain joins TRBV6-5 to TRBJ2-5; possibly TRBD1 for D (6 bases). Trimming left V 4 bases short and J 1 base short, with 7 bases between. There are 13 residues in the CDR3. Germline V lookup: CDR1 MNHEY, CDR2 SVGAGI. CDR3 sequence: CASSWDIQETQYF. CDR3 coding DNA: TGTGCCAGCAGTTGGGACATCCAAGAGACCCAGTACTTC.

The chain couples TRBV4-2 to TRBJ2-3; D remains unclear. The CDR3 spans 13 residues. Germline CDR1 and CDR2: LGHNA and YNFKEQ. V was trimmed by 3 bases and J by 3 bases, leaving 7 bases between them. CDR3 DNA: TGTGCCAGCAGCCATATCACGACAGATACGCAGTATTTT. Translation: CASSHITTDTQYF.

The gene calls are TRBV7-6 and TRBJ2-5; D remains unclear. V was cut by 2 bases and J by 5 bases, with 6 bases left in between. The CDR3 has 12 amino acids. The germline gives CDR1 SGHVS, CDR2 FNYEAQ. As DNA, the CDR3 is TGTGCCAGCAGCTTAACCCACGAGACCCAGTACTTC. It is translated as CASSLTHETQYF.

This clone was observed a few times. V is TRBV2 and J is TRBJ2-7; possibly TRBD1 or TRBD2 for D (7 bases each). There are 15 residues in the CDR3. V was pared by 7 bases and J by 3 bases, with 19 bases between. Germline CDR1 reads SNHLY; CDR2 reads FYNNEI. The CDR3 reads CASTPGGGRDYEQYF. The CDR3 DNA reads as TGTGCCAGCACCCCAGGGGGGGGGAGAGACTACGAGCAGTACTTC. Filled out from reference TRBV2 and TRBJ2-7, the complete variable domain reads EPEVTQTPSHQVTQMGQEVILRCVPISNHLYFYWYRQILGQKVEFLVSFYNNEISEKSEIFDDQFSVERPDGSNFTLKIRSTKLEDSAMYFCASTPGGGRDYEQYFGPGTRLTVT.

The chain combines TRBV29-1 with TRBJ2-5; D is unresolved. V lost 1 base and J lost 1, with 4 bases in between. This CDR3 comprises 12 residues. The germline V gene encodes CDR1 SQVTM and CDR2 ANQGSEA. For the CDR3, the DNA is TGCAGCGTTGAAGCGATCCAAGAGACCCAGTACTTC. Encoded protein: CSVEAIQETQYF.

Remarks on this clone: One base separates it from a far larger clone, so it is likely a read error. The same CDR3 arises from other DNA sequences in this sample as well. The rearrangement links TRBV11-2 to TRBJ2-3; TRBD2 matches 12 bases. Looked up from germline, CDR1 is SGHAT and CDR2 is FQNNGV. The CDR3 totals 18 residues. V shed 5 bases and J 2 bases; nucleotides not matched to a gene: 11. CDR3 sequence (DNA): TGTGCCAGCAGCGGGGGGCAGACTAGCGGGGGATACACAGATACGCAGTATTTT. This encodes CASSGGQTSGGYTDTQYF.

This clone was recorded a few times. The V and J genes are TRBV29-1 and TRBJ2-7; D is possibly TRBD2 (7 bases). The CDR3 runs to 12 residues. Germline values: CDR1 SQVTM, CDR2 ANQGSEA. The germline V and J ends were trimmed by 4 bases and 5 bases, with 12 bases remaining between them. The CDR3 loop is CSVVGGGDEQYF. Here the CDR3 DNA reads TGCAGCGTTGTAGGGGGGGGAGACGAGCAGTACTTC.